The clone carrying this T cell receptor beta chain was seen more than once but under ten times. Trimming left V 10 bases short and J 7 bases short, with 21 bases between. This CDR3 spans 13 amino acids. The germline CDR1 and CDR2 sequences are SGDLS and YYNGEE. MiXCR, run by TCRdb on the 5' RACE reads, gives a single entry per CDR3 protein. In the table there are hundreds of thousands of distinct CDR3 sequences, over 25% of which are singletons. The data were taken from a study of T-cell memory formation after mild COVID-19. This sequence joins TRBV9 and TRBJ2-7, with D tentatively TRBD1 (6 bases). Specimen: PBMCs or a T cell subset sorted from them (not recorded which). This receptor was taken from an adult woman who had mild COVID-19 (a few samples of this study predate the infection). Cell type and time point are not known. The CDR3 DNA is TGTGCCGAAAGACAGGCGGCTCTCATTGAGCAGTACTTC. It specifies CAERQAALIEQYF.